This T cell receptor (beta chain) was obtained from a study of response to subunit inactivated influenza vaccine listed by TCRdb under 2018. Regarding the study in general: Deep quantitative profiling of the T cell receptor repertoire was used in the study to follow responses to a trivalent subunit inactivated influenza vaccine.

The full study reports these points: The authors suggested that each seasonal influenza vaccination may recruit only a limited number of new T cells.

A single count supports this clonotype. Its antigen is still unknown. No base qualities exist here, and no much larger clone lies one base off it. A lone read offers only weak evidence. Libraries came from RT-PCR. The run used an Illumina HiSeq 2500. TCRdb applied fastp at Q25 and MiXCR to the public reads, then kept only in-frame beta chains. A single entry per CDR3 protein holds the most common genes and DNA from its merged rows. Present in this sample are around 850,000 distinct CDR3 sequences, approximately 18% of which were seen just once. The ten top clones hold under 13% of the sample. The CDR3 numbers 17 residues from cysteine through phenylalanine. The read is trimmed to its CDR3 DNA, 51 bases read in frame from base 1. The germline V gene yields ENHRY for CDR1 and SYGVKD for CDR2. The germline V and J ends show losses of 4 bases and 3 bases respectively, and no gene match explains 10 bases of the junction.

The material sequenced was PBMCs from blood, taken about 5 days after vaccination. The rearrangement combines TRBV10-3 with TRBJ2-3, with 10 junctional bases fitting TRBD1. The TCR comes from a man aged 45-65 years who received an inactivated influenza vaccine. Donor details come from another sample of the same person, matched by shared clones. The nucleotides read TGTGCCATCAGTGCAGCTAGGGGACAGGGGTTTACAGATACGCAGTATTTT. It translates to CAISAARGQGFTDTQYF.